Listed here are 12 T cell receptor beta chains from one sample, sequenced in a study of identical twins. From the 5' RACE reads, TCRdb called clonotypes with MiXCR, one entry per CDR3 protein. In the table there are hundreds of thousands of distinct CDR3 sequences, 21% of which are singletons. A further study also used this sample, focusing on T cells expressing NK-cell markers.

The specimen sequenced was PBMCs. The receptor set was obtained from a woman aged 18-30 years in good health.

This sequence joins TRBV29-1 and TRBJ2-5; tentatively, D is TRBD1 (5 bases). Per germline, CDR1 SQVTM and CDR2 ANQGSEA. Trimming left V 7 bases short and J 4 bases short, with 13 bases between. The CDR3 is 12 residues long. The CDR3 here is CSGGLPGETQYF. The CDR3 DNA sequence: TGCAGCGGGGGCCTCCCCGGAGAGACCCAGTACTTC.

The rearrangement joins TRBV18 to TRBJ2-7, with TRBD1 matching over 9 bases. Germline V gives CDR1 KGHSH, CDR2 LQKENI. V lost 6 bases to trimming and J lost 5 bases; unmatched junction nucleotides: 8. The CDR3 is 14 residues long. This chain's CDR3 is CASSPWDRVDEQYF. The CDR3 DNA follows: TGTGCCAGCTCCCCCTGGGACAGGGTGGACGAGCAGTACTTC.

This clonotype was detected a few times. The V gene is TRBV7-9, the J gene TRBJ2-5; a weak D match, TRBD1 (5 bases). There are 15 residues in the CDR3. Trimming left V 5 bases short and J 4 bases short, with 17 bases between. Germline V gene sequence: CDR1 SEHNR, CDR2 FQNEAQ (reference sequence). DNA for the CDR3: TGTGCCAGCAGCACGATCCTGGGGCAGGGAGAGACCCAGTACTTC. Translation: CASSTILGQGETQYF.

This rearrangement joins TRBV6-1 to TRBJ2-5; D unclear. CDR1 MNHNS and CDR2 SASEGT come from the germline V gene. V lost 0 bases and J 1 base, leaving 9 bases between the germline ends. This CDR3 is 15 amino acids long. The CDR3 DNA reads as TGTGCCAGCAGTGAAGCAGGGCCAGCCCAAGAGACCCAGTACTTC. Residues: CASSEAGPAQETQYF.

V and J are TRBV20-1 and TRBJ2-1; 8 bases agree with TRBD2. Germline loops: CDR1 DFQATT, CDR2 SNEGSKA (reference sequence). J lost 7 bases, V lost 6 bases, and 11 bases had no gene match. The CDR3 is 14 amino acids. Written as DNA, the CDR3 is TGCAGTGCCGCAGCCGGGACTAGTAGTAATGAGCAGTTCTTC. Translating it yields CSAAAGTSSNEQFF.

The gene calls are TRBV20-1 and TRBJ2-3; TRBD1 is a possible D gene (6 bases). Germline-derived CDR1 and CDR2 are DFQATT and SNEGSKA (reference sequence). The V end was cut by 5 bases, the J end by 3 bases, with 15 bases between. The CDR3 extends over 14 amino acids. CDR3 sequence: CSADVTGTTDTQYF. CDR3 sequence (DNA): TGCAGTGCTGATGTGACCGGGACAACAGATACGCAGTATTTT.

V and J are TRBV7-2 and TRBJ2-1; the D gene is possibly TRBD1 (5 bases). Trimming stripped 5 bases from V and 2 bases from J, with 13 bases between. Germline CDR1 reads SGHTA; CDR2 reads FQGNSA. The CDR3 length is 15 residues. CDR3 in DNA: TGTGCCAGCAGCCTCCGTGGGGCCGCCTACAATGAGCAGTTCTTC. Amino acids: CASSLRGAAYNEQFF.

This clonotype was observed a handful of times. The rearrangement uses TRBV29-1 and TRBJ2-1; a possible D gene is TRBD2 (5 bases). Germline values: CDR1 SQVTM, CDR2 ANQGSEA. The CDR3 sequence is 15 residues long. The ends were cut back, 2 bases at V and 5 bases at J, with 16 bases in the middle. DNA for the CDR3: TGCAGCGTTGAAAAAGGAGGCACCCTAAACAATGAGCAGTTCTTC. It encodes CSVEKGGTLNNEQFF.

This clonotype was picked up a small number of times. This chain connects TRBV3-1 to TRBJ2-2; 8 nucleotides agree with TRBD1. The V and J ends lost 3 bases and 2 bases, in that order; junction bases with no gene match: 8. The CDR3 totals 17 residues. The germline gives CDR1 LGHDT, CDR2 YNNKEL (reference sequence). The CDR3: CASSHLKDRANTGELFF. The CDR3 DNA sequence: TGTGCCAGCAGCCATCTCAAGGACAGGGCCAACACCGGGGAGCTGTTTTTT. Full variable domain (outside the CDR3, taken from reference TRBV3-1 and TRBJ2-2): DTAVSQTPKYLVTQMGNDKSIKCEQNLGHDTMYWYKQDSKKFLKIMFSYNNKELIINETVPNRFSPKSPDKAHLNLHINSLELGDSAVYFCASSHLKDRANTGELFFGEGSRLTVL.

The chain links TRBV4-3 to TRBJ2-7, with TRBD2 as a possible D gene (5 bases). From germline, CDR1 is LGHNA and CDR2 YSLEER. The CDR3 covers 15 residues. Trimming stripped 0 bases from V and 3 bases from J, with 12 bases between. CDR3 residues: CASSQDFNGDYEQYF. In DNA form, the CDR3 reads TGCGCCAGCAGCCAAGACTTTAACGGGGACTACGAGCAGTACTTC.

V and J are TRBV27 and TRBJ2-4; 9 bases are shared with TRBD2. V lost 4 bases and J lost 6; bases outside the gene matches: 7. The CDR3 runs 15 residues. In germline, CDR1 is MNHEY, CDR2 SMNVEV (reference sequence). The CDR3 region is CASSSGTSNLNIQYF. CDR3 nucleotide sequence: TGTGCCAGCAGTTCCGGGACTAGCAACCTAAACATTCAGTACTTC.

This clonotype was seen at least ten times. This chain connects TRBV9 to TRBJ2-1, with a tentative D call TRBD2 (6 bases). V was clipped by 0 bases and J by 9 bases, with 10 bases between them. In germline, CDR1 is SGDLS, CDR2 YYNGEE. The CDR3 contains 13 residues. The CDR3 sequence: CASSVAAGGEQFF. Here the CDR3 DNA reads TGTGCCAGCAGCGTAGCGGCCGGGGGTGAGCAGTTCTTC.